Each of the 14 T cell receptor beta chains below was sequenced from the same sample in a study of T cell changes during pregnancy in multiple sclerosis. TCRdb keeps only in-frame clones here, not all; method: immunoSEQ multiplex PCR. The sample lists about 60,000 clones, about 93% occurring once. The specimen comprised CD8+ T cells from peripheral blood mononuclear cells, sampled in the second trimester of pregnancy. The receptors come from a female donor with multiple sclerosis, enrolled in a pregnancy study.

The chain combines TRBV11-3 with TRBJ2-1; TRBD1 aligns across 7 bases. Looked up from germline, CDR1 is SGHNT and CDR2 is YENEEA. CDR3 length: 14 residues. V shed 3 bases and J 6 bases; nucleotides not matched to a gene: 5. The DNA of the CDR3 is TGTGCCAGCAGCTTTAGGGACAGACCCAATGAGCAGTTCTTC. Protein: CASSFRDRPNEQFF.

V is TRBV19 and J is TRBJ2-5; TRBD2 is a possible D gene (6 bases). V lost 6 bases and J 2 bases, leaving 19 bases between the germline ends. The CDR3 length is 16 residues. Per the germline V gene, CDR1 is LNHDA and CDR2 is SQIVND (reference sequence). CDR3 sequence: CASSLFRDLNQETQYF. CDR3 DNA: TGTGCCAGTAGCCTGTTCCGGGACTTGAATCAAGAGACCCAGTACTTC.

This sequence joins TRBV7-9 and TRBJ2-5; D is unresolved. From germline, CDR1 is SEHNR and CDR2 FQNEAQ (reference sequence). Trimming cost V 3 bases and J 4 bases, with 9 bases left between them. The length of the CDR3 is 13 residues. The CDR3 region is CASSFEESETQYF. DNA of the CDR3: TGTGCCAGCAGCTTTGAGGAATCAGAGACCCAGTACTTC.

The chain uses TRBV16 and TRBJ1-2; possible D gene TRBD1, 5 bases. V lost 0 bases and J lost 4, with 15 bases in between. Germline V gives CDR1 KGHSY, CDR2 FQNENV. The CDR3 is 16 amino acids. CDR3 sequence reads: CASSQSVAGTAYGYTF. For the CDR3, the DNA is TGTGCCAGCAGCCAATCTGTCGCCGGGACTGCCTATGGCTACACCTTC.

The V gene is TRBV27, the J gene TRBJ1-2; D perhaps matches TRBD1 (5 bases). Trimming left V 6 bases short and J 7 bases short, with 15 bases between. Germline V gene data show CDR1 as MNHEY and CDR2 as SMNVEV (reference sequence). The CDR3 extends over 13 amino acids. In nucleotides, the CDR3 is TGTGCCAGCAGCCCTCGGGCAGGGCTTGGCTACACCTTC. It encodes CASSPRAGLGYTF.

This chain's CDR3 is CASRLPDRVYGYTF. CDR3 in DNA: TGTGCCAGCAGGTTACCCGACAGGGTCTATGGCTACACCTTC. The genes are TRBV28 and TRBJ1-2, with TRBD1 identical over 7 bases. V was pared by 6 bases and J by 4 bases, with 8 bases of the junction left unmatched. CDR1 is MDHEN, CDR2 SYDVKM, per germline. The CDR3 is 14 residues long.

The chain recombines TRBV10-3 with TRBJ2-7; the D is unclear. V lost 4 bases and J lost 3, with 10 bases in between. This CDR3 spans 13 amino acids. CDR1 and CDR2 (germline): ENHRY, SYGVKD. CDR3 sequence: CAISVTPYYEQYF. CDR3 in DNA: TGTGCCATCAGTGTGACACCTTACTACGAGCAGTACTTC.

This clone was seen once. The chain links TRBV30 to TRBJ1-1; TRBD1 agrees at 8 bases. The CDR3 is 13 amino acids. CDR1 is GTSNPN and CDR2 is SVGIG in the germline V gene (reference sequence). J gave up 4 bases and V 4 bases, and 5 bases lay outside the gene matches. As DNA, the CDR3 is TGTGCCTGGAACTCAGGGGGCGGCACTGAAGCTTTCTTT. Amino acids: CAWNSGGGTEAFF.

In this sample, this clone turned up once. V and J are TRBV27 and TRBJ2-2; weak D call: TRBD2 (6 bases). V was cut by 11 bases and J by 3 bases, with 16 bases left in between. This CDR3 has 14 amino acids. CDR1 is MNHEY and CDR2 is SMNVEV in the germline V gene (reference sequence). The chain's CDR3 is CASRDFTHTGELFF. CDR3 coding DNA: TGTGCCTCCAGGGACTTTACACACACCGGGGAGCTGTTTTTT.

The chain links TRBV11-2 to TRBJ1-3; D ambiguous. Trimming left V 3 bases short and J 2 bases short, with 14 bases between. Germline values: CDR1 SGHAT, CDR2 FQNNGV. The CDR3 runs to 16 residues. CDR3 nucleotide sequence: TGTGCCAGCAGCTTTTCTTCGGTGTTTACTGGAAACACCATATATTTT. This sequence encodes CASSFSSVFTGNTIYF.

The chain couples TRBV11-2 to TRBJ2-5; TRBD2 matches 7 bases. The ends lost 1 base at V and 9 bases at J; junction bases unmatched: 20. Germline V CDR1 and CDR2: SGHAT, FQNNGV. This CDR3 comprises 18 residues. The CDR3 nucleotides are TGTGCCAGCAGCTTAGGGTCGGCTCTAGCGGCCGGCGCGGGGGCCCAGTACTTC. The encoded protein is CASSLGSALAAGAGAQYF.

V usage is TRBV27 and J usage is TRBJ2-2; 8 bases line up with TRBD2. This CDR3 comprises 15 residues. The V and J ends lost 3 bases and 5 bases, in that order; junction bases with no gene match: 5. CDR1 and CDR2 (germline): MNHEY, SMNVEV (reference sequence). The CDR3, as DNA: TGTGCCAGCAGTTTCTTGGCGGGAGGAACCGGGGAGCTGTTTTTT. Encoded protein: CASSFLAGGTGELFF.

Points on this clone: The same CDR3 arises from other DNA sequences in this sample as well. The chain joins TRBV5-1 to TRBJ2-7; D gene uncertain. CDR1 and CDR2 (germline): SGHRS, YFSETQ. With 0 bases removed from V and 4 bases from J, the gap between germline ends came to 8 bases. The CDR3 consists of 13 residues. CDR3 nucleotide sequence: TGCGCCAGCAGCTTGGCAACAGCATACGAGCAGTACTTC. Translation: CASSLATAYEQYF.

V and J are TRBV19 and TRBJ2-3; D is possibly TRBD2 (6 bases). Trimming stripped 3 bases from V and 5 bases from J, with 12 bases between. Germline V CDR1 and CDR2: LNHDA, SQIVND (reference sequence). This CDR3 contains 14 residues. The CDR3 DNA is TGTGCCAGTAGTATTGTAGGAGGGAAAGATACGCAGTATTTT. Translation gives CASSIVGGKDTQYF.